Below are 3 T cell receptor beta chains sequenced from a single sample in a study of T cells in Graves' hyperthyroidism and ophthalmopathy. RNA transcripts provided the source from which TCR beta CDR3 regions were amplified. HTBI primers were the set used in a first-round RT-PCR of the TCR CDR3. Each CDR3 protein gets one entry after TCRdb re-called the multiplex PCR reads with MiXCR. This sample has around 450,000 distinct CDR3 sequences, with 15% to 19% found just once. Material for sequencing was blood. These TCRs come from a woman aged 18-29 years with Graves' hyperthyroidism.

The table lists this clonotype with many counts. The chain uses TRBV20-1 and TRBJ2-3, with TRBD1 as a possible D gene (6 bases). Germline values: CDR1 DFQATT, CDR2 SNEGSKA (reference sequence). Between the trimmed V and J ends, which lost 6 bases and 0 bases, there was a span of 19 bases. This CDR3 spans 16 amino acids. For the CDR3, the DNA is TGCAGTGCCTTACTTATGACAGGAACTAGCACAGATACGCAGTATTTT. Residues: CSALLMTGTSTDTQYF.

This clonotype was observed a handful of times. CDR3 DNA sequence: TGTGCCAGCAGCTTAGGGGGAGTTACCTACGAGCAGTACTTC. Its translation: CASSLGGVTYEQYF. The rearrangement uses TRBV7-6 and TRBJ2-7, with D perhaps matching TRBD2 (5 bases). The CDR3 is 14 amino acids. Trimming pared 1 base from V and 2 bases from J, leaving 9 bases between. The germline V gene encodes CDR1 SGHVS and CDR2 FNYEAQ.

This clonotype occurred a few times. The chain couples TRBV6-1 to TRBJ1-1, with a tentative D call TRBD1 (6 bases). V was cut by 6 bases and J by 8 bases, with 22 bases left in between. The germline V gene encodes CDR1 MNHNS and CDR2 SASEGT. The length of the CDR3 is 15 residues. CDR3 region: CASSQKRTVLPEAFF. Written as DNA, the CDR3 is TGTGCCAGCAGCCAAAAACGGACAGTCCTGCCCGAAGCTTTCTTT.